This TCR beta chain was recovered during a study of cytomegalovirus exposure and HLA in healthy donors. Findings and limits, study-wide: High specificity and sensitivity for cytomegalovirus status were reported for the classifier.

The junction had 16 bases not matched to a gene; V was cut back by 2 bases and J by 1 base. Germline V CDR1 and CDR2: MNHNS, SASEGT. CDR3 length: 19 amino acids. Remarks on this clone: Its specificity is unknown.

Repertoires were generated with immunoSEQ multiplex PCR, while TCRdb's copy carries only in-frame clones and drops some. The sample gives around 220,000 clones, 70% to 90% of which show up once; just under 3% is in the top ten. This receptor was taken from a woman aged 18-29 years in good health and CMV-seronegative. Sequencing was carried out using PBMCs. This chain uses TRBV6-1 with TRBJ2-7; 8 nucleotides agree with TRBD1. CDR3 region: CASSEMRQGAGTISYEQYF. The CDR3 nucleotides are TGTGCCAGCAGTGAAATGAGGCAGGGGGCGGGAACAATTTCCTACGAGCAGTACTTC.